The next 25 T cell receptor beta chains were all read from a single sample in a study of T cells after yellow fever vaccination. MiXCR, run by TCRdb on the 5' RACE reads, gives a single entry per CDR3 protein. The sample yields about 300,000 distinct CDR3 sequences, roughly 8.7% seen once. Sequences were derived from CD4+ T cells sorted from PBMCs, sampled 5 days after the yellow fever booster vaccination. Receptors were obtained from a man between 18 and 29 years old who received the YFV17D yellow fever vaccine.

The sample holds a few counts of this clonotype. The rearrangement uses TRBV4-2 and TRBJ2-3, with D possibly matching TRBD2 (7 bases). Germline V gives CDR1 LGHNA, CDR2 YNFKEQ. The CDR3 has 16 residues. Between the trimmed V and J ends, which lost 0 bases and 1 base, there was a span of 11 bases. This CDR3 is CASSQDGGGGTDTQYF. The DNA for the CDR3 is TGTGCCAGCAGCCAAGATGGAGGGGGGGGCACAGATACGCAGTATTTT.

This clonotype was recorded a few times. The chain has TRBV13 and TRBJ1-2; 7 bases are a match to TRBD1. The CDR3 runs to 14 residues. The V segment lost 8 bases and the J segment 4 bases; nucleotides outside the gene matches: 10. Germline V gene data show CDR1 as PRHDT and CDR2 as FYEKMQ (reference sequence). CDR3 nucleotides: TGTGCCAGCGAAGCAACCAGGGGGGGCTATGGCTACACCTTC. Amino acids: CASEATRGGYGYTF.

This clonotype was found many times. The J gene is TRBJ2-5, the V gene TRBV5-4; D may be TRBD1 (6 bases). This CDR3 comprises 16 residues. Trimming shortened V by 4 bases and J by 3 bases, and 19 bases separated the two germline ends. Germline assignment: CDR1 SGHNT and CDR2 YYREEE (reference sequence). The CDR3 DNA reads as TGTGCCAGCAGCCCGCGCGGACAGCAATCTAAAGAGACCCAGTACTTC. Amino acids: CASSPRGQQSKETQYF.

This clonotype was detected only a few times. This sequence joins TRBV9 and TRBJ2-3, with TRBD2 identical over 7 bases. J gave up 3 bases and V 0 bases, and 10 bases lay outside the gene matches. The CDR3 totals 17 residues. Germline V gene lookup returns CDR1 SGDLS and CDR2 YYNGEE. The DNA for the CDR3 is TGTGCCAGCAGCGTAGGAGGTGGGGGGGGATGGACAGATACGCAGTATTTT. Its translation: CASSVGGGGGWTDTQYF. Filled out from reference TRBV9 and TRBJ2-3, the complete variable domain reads DSGVTQTPKHLITATGQRVTLRCSPRSGDLSVYWYQQSLDQGLQFLIQYYNGEERAKGNILERFSAQQFPDLHSELNLSSLELGDSALYFCASSVGGGGGWTDTQYFGPGTRLTVL.

This clonotype has only a few counts. The chain recombines TRBV5-1 with TRBJ1-1; D not resolved. V dropped 5 bases and J dropped 3 bases, with 11 bases sitting between them. The CDR3 extends over 13 amino acids. Per the germline V gene, CDR1 is SGHRS and CDR2 is YFSETQ. The CDR3 loop reads CASRRSLDTEAFF. CDR3 DNA: TGCGCCAGCAGGCGGAGTTTAGACACTGAAGCTTTCTTT.

There are a few counts of this clonotype. The chain recombines TRBV20-1 with TRBJ2-2; TRBD1 agrees at 8 bases. This CDR3 region has 16 residues. Germline assignment: CDR1 DFQATT and CDR2 SNEGSKA (reference sequence). After removal of 0 bases from V and 5 bases from J, the junction contained 8 bases not matched to a gene. CDR3 sequence: CSARDPMGQVTGELFF. The CDR3 DNA is TGCAGTGCTAGAGATCCAATGGGACAGGTGACCGGGGAGCTGTTTTTT.

In its sample, this clonotype was seen a few times. The genes are TRBV20-1 and TRBJ2-3; TRBD1 matches 10 bases. V dropped 0 bases and J dropped 2; count of bases not matched to a gene: 14. This CDR3 comprises 19 residues. Germline values: CDR1 DFQATT, CDR2 SNEGSKA (reference sequence). CDR3 nucleotide sequence: TGCAGTGCTAGAGAAACGGGACAGGGGCTCGAGGGGGTCACAGATACGCAGTATTTT. This codes for CSARETGQGLEGVTDTQYF.

This clonotype was recorded a few times. The chain couples TRBV6-2 or TRBV6-3 to TRBJ1-4, with 7 positions matching TRBD1. The length of the CDR3 is 15 residues. Germline CDR1 reads MNHEY; CDR2 reads SVGEGT. V shed 4 bases and J 5 bases; nucleotides not matched to a gene: 7. CDR3 sequence reads: CASSLGTELNEKLFF. The CDR3 DNA reads as TGTGCCAGCAGTTTAGGGACAGAGCTAAATGAAAAACTGTTTTTT.

This clonotype was seen at least ten times. The rearrangement links TRBV14 to TRBJ2-2; 8 bases fit TRBD1. Losses at the gene ends were 2 bases for V and 6 bases for J; bases not matched to a gene: 5. CDR1 is SGHDN, CDR2 FVKESK, per germline. The CDR3 loop spans 15 amino acids. Here the CDR3 reads CASSQFQGAAGELFF. Here the CDR3 DNA reads TGTGCCAGCAGCCAATTCCAGGGGGCCGCCGGGGAGCTGTTTTTT.

This chain joins TRBV7-2 and TRBJ2-2; D ambiguous. The V end was cut by 7 bases, the J end by 4 bases, with 19 bases between. The V gene's germline CDR1 is SGHTA and CDR2 FQGNSA. The CDR3 spans 16 residues. The CDR3 nucleotides are TGTGCCAGCATGAGACGGGCAGTCCTCGCCACCGGGGAGCTGTTTTTT. Translating gives CASMRRAVLATGELFF.

A few counts support this clonotype. The chain combines TRBV5-5 with TRBJ1-1, with a tentative D call TRBD1 (5 bases). The CDR3 covers 13 residues. Trimming stripped 7 bases from V and 0 bases from J, with 10 bases between. Looked up from germline, CDR1 is SGHKS and CDR2 is YYEKEE (reference sequence). CDR3 sequence: CASQGSLNTEAFF. The CDR3, as DNA: TGTGCCAGCCAGGGCAGTTTGAACACTGAAGCTTTCTTT.

The sample holds many counts of this clonotype. The V and J genes are TRBV5-5 and TRBJ1-5; D is possibly TRBD1 (6 bases). The V and J ends lost 4 bases and 6 bases respectively, with 14 bases between them. The CDR3 has 14 amino acids. Germline V CDR1 and CDR2: SGHKS, YYEKEE (reference sequence). DNA of the CDR3: TGTGCCAGCAGCAGAGGAATAGGGGGTCAGCCCCAGCATTTT. Encoded protein: CASSRGIGGQPQHF.

At least ten counts were recorded for this clonotype. This rearrangement joins TRBV7-2 to TRBJ2-1; D uncertain. In germline, CDR1 is SGHTA, CDR2 FQGNSA. The CDR3 is 13 residues long. V shed 5 bases and J shed 5 bases, with 10 bases lying between them. This CDR3 reads CASSPGRDNEQFF. CDR3 DNA sequence: TGTGCCAGCAGCCCGGGTAGGGACAATGAGCAGTTCTTC.

This chain connects TRBV5-5 to TRBJ2-5; D is possibly TRBD1 (6 bases). CDR1 SGHKS and CDR2 YYEKEE come from the germline V gene (reference sequence). The CDR3 extends over 14 amino acids. Trimming left V 0 bases short and J 0 bases short, with 6 bases between. The DNA of the CDR3 is TGTGCCAGCAGCTTGGCAGGGGACCAAGAGACCCAGTACTTC. Encoded protein: CASSLAGDQETQYF.

V and J are TRBV4-2 and TRBJ2-2; D possibly corresponds to TRBD2 (5 bases). This CDR3 has 14 amino acids. Trimming cost V 1 base and J 4 bases, with 7 bases left between them. Germline CDR1 LGHNA, CDR2 YNFKEQ. Here the CDR3 DNA reads TGTGCCAGCAGCCAAGGGGAGTTCACCGGGGAGCTGTTTTTT. The encoded protein is CASSQGEFTGELFF.

In this sample, this clonotype turned up many times. V gene TRBV7-3 combines with J gene TRBJ2-3; D might be TRBD1 (6 bases). V was trimmed by 4 bases and J by 1 base, leaving 9 bases between them. This CDR3 has 14 amino acids. Germline CDR1 and CDR2: SGHTA and FQGTGA. The CDR3 DNA follows: TGTGCCAGCAGCTCACGGACAGGCACAGATACGCAGTATTTT. It codes for CASSSRTGTDTQYF.

The rearrangement links TRBV4-2 to TRBJ2-2; D unclear. The CDR3 covers 20 residues. The germline V and J ends were trimmed by 5 bases and 0 bases, with 25 bases remaining between them. Germline-derived CDR1 and CDR2 are LGHNA and YNFKEQ. The CDR3 here is CASSKTTPYEGGTNTGELFF. The CDR3 DNA reads as TGTGCCAGCAGCAAAACTACCCCCTACGAAGGTGGGACGAACACCGGGGAGCTGTTTTTT.

The rearrangement links TRBV10-2 to TRBJ1-4; 7 bases are shared with TRBD1. CDR3 size: 13 residues. Per the germline V gene, CDR1 is WSHSY and CDR2 is SAAADI. With 10 bases clipped from V and 6 bases from J, the junction kept 8 bases outside the gene matches. The CDR3 DNA reads TGCGCCACCCGACAGGGAGGCGATGAAAAACTGTTTTTT. Encoded protein: CATRQGGDEKLFF.

The chain combines TRBV12-3 or TRBV12-4 with TRBJ2-4; no clear D gene. Trimming shortened V by 5 bases and J by 0 bases, and 11 bases separated the two germline ends. CDR3 length: 15 residues. CDR3 loop: CASSARAPAKNIQYF. In nucleotides, the CDR3 is TGTGCCAGCAGTGCCCGCGCCCCAGCCAAAAACATTCAGTACTTC.

The chain carries TRBV9 and TRBJ1-5; 9 nucleotides line up with TRBD1. The V segment lost 2 bases and the J segment 3 bases; nucleotides outside the gene matches: 3. Germline assignment: CDR1 SGDLS and CDR2 YYNGEE. This CDR3 has 15 amino acids. CDR3 DNA: TGTGCCAGCAGCGTTGGGACAGGGCCCAATCAGCCCCAGCATTTT. Amino acids: CASSVGTGPNQPQHF.

J is TRBJ1-2 and V is TRBV15; D not resolved. This CDR3 spans 14 amino acids. The germline CDR1 and CDR2 sequences are LNHNV and YYDKDF (reference sequence). V was clipped by 0 bases and J by 8 bases, with 13 bases between them. The CDR3 DNA reads as TGTGCCACCAGCAGAGATCGGGTCCCGGGGGGCTACACCTTC. This sequence encodes CATSRDRVPGGYTF.

This clonotype was seen many times. V usage is TRBV7-2 and J usage is TRBJ2-5; D is possibly TRBD2 (5 bases). This CDR3 comprises 14 residues. Trimming removed 2 bases at V and 2 bases at J, with 9 bases between. Germline V gene lookup returns CDR1 SGHTA and CDR2 FQGNSA. This CDR3 is CASSLSAAQETQYF. CDR3 DNA: TGTGCCAGCAGCTTATCAGCGGCTCAAGAGACCCAGTACTTC.

The chain is built from TRBV20-1 and TRBJ2-2; a weak D match, TRBD1 (5 bases). V was cut by 3 bases and J by 1 base, with 12 bases left in between. Germline lookup yields CDR1 DFQATT and CDR2 SNEGSKA (reference sequence). The CDR3 spans 15 residues. The CDR3 DNA follows: TGCAGTGCTAGTAGGGGCGTGGGGAACACCGGGGAGCTGTTTTTT. It is translated as CSASRGVGNTGELFF.

The chain recombines TRBV20-1 with TRBJ2-3; 11 bases match TRBD2. This CDR3 comprises 15 residues. Germline V gene data show CDR1 as DFQATT and CDR2 as SNEGSKA (reference sequence). V was clipped by 1 base and J by 4 bases; unmatched bases: 4. CDR3 region: CSARVGSGGADTQYF. The CDR3 region has the DNA TGCAGTGCTAGAGTCGGTAGCGGGGGGGCAGATACGCAGTATTTT.

This chain connects TRBV5-4 to TRBJ2-5; TRBD2 might be the D (6 bases). CDR3 length: 14 amino acids. V lost 4 bases, J lost 5 bases, and 15 bases lay in between. Germline-derived CDR1 and CDR2 are SGHNT and YYREEE (reference sequence). The CDR3 spells CASSLGLTRETQYF. As DNA, the CDR3 is TGTGCCAGCAGCCTGGGACTCACACGGGAGACCCAGTACTTC.